The 10 T cell receptor beta chains listed next were all sequenced from one sample in a study of blood T cells in healthy people across ages. Primers used in a second PCR of about 7 to 12 cycles were a sample-barcoded 5' primer and a J-beta primer mix. MiXCR was run by TCRdb on the 5' RACE reads, yielding one entry per CDR3 protein. This repertoire shows about 1.8 million distinct CDR3 sequences, 49% found once; its top ten account for approximately 2.1%. Sequencing input: blood. Receptors originate from a woman in her thirties or forties in good health.

The V call is TRBV11-1, the J call TRBJ2-1; 13 nucleotides match TRBD2. The germline CDR1 and CDR2 sequences are SGHAT and FQDESV (reference sequence). The CDR3 has 17 residues. J was trimmed by 6 bases and V by 4 bases; bases with no gene match: 9. The CDR3 sequence is CASSSRERLAGGNEQFF. CDR3 bases: TGTGCCAGCAGCTCTAGAGAGCGACTAGCGGGGGGCAATGAGCAGTTCTTC.

V and J are TRBV7-8 and TRBJ2-2; maybe TRBD2 (6 bases). Deletions cut 1 base from V and 5 bases from J, with 11 bases between. Germline CDR1 reads SGHVS; CDR2 reads FQNEAQ. This CDR3 region has 15 residues. The CDR3 protein is CASSLGRAGTGELFF. CDR3 nucleotide sequence: TGTGCCAGCAGCTTAGGCAGGGCGGGAACCGGGGAGCTGTTTTTT.

The rearrangement links TRBV20-1 to TRBJ1-2; D is unclear. CDR1 is DFQATT and CDR2 is SNEGSKA in the germline V gene (reference sequence). The length of the CDR3 is 10 residues. Trimming shortened V by 1 base and J by 6 bases, and 3 bases separated the two germline ends. CDR3 in amino acids: CSARAHGYTF. The CDR3 coding sequence is TGCAGTGCTAGAGCCCATGGCTACACCTTC.

The rearrangement uses TRBV12-3 or TRBV12-4 and TRBJ2-4; D may be TRBD1 (5 bases). The CDR3 has 14 amino acids. The ends were cut back, 10 bases at V and 5 bases at J, with 18 bases in the middle. CDR3: CATTFQGTENIQYF. CDR3 nucleotide sequence: TGTGCCACCACGTTCCAGGGAACCGAAAACATTCAGTACTTC.

This clonotype was seen a few times. The V call is TRBV4-1, the J call TRBJ2-5, with D possibly being TRBD2 (6 bases). Looked up from germline, CDR1 is MGHRA and CDR2 is YSYEKL. V lost 1 base to trimming and J lost 5 bases, with 11 bases between them. The CDR3 has 14 residues. CDR3 DNA sequence: TGCGCCAGCAGCCAAGCGCAAGGGAGGGAGACCCAGTACTTC. Protein product: CASSQAQGRETQYF.

This clonotype turned up a few times. The rearrangement uses TRBV7-2 and TRBJ2-4; the match to TRBD2 covers 7 bases. TRBJ2-5 matches the DNA end more closely, so the J call is doubtful. This CDR3 is 16 amino acids long. Per germline, CDR1 SGHTA and CDR2 FQGNSA. The CDR3 DNA is TGTGCCAGCAGCTTAGTTGGGAGGGGCCCCCAAGAGACCCAGTACTTC. It is translated as CASSLVGRGPQETQYF.

The rearrangement uses TRBV29-1 and TRBJ2-1; D remains ambiguous. Trimming stripped 1 base from V and 6 bases from J, with 13 bases between. The germline V gene encodes CDR1 SQVTM and CDR2 ANQGSEA. CDR3 length: 14 amino acids. CDR3 in DNA: TGCAGCGTTGAAGTCCCTATGGGATTCAATGAGCAGTTCTTC. It encodes CSVEVPMGFNEQFF.

This sequence joins TRBV4-3 and TRBJ2-1; D might be TRBD1 (5 bases). CDR3 length: 15 residues. CDR1 LGHNA and CDR2 YSLEER come from the germline V gene. The V gene lost 0 bases and the J gene lost 5 bases, with 11 bases spanning the gap. This CDR3 is CASSQDPFRDNEQFF. The CDR3 DNA sequence: TGCGCCAGCAGCCAAGATCCTTTCAGGGACAATGAGCAGTTCTTC.

This clonotype was detected once. The rearrangement joins TRBV3-1 to TRBJ2-5; 10 bases align to TRBD2. The V segment lost 10 bases and the J segment 3 bases; nucleotides outside the gene matches: 5. This CDR3 is built from 13 residues. Germline V gives CDR1 LGHDT, CDR2 YNNKEL (reference sequence). CDR3 loop: CATTGTSEETQYF. CDR3 nucleotides: TGTGCCACTACCGGGACTAGCGAAGAGACCCAGTACTTC.

The chain has TRBV20-1 and TRBJ1-2; unclear D gene. Looked up from germline, CDR1 is DFQATT and CDR2 is SNEGSKA (reference sequence). V was trimmed by 2 bases and J by 6 bases, leaving 4 bases between them. The CDR3 extends over 10 amino acids. CDR3 protein: CSARLDGYTF. The CDR3 coding sequence is TGCAGTGCTAGACTAGATGGCTACACCTTC.